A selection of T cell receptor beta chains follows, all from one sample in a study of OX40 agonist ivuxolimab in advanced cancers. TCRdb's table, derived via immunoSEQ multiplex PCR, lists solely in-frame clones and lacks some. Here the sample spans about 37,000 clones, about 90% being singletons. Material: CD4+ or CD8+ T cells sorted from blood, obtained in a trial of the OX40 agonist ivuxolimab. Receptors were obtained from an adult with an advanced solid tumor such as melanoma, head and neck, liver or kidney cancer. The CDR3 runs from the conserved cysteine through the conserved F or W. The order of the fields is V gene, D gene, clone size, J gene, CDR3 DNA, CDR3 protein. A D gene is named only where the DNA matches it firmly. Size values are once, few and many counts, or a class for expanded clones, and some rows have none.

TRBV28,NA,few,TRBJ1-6,TGTGCCAGCAGTTTAATGAGGGGATCACCCCTCCACTTT,CASSLMRGSPLHF
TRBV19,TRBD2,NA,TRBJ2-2,TGTGCCAGTAAGGTGGCTAGCGGGAGAGACACCGGGGAGCTGTTTTTT,CASKVASGRDTGELFF
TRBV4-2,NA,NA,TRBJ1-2,TGTGCCAGCACCCCAAGCCATATCGTCGCAGAAGGCTACACCTTC,CASTPSHIVAEGYTF
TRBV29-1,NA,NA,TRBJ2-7,TGCAGCGTTGAAGGTGGGGGCCGTGACTACGAGCAGTACTTC,CSVEGGGRDYEQYF
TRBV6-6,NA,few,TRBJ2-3,TGTGCCAGCAGTTATACGGGGATGAGCACAGATACGCAGTATTTT,CASSYTGMSTDTQYF
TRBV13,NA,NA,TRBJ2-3,TGTGCCAGCAGCTTCGGTTTGCGGACCAGCACAGATACGCAGTATTTT,CASSFGLRTSTDTQYF
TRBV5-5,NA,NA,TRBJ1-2,TGTGCCAGCAGCTTGGAACAGCCCTATGGCTACACCTTC,CASSLEQPYGYTF
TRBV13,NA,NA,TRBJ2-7,TGTGCCAGCAGCTTAGCCCAGGATGGTCCCCACGAGCAGTACTTC,CASSLAQDGPHEQYF
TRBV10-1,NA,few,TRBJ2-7,TGCGCCAGCAGTGACGCATATCGTCTCGAGCAGTACTTC,CASSDAYRLEQYF
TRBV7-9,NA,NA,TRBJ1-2,TGTGCCAGCAGCTGGCTGGGGGACAACTATGGCTACACCTTC,CASSWLGDNYGYTF
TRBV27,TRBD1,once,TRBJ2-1,TGTGCCAGCAGTCCGGGACAGGGGAATGATTATGAGCAGTTCTTC,CASSPGQGNDYEQFF
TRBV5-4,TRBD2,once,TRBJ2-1,TGTGCCAGCAGCGCCGGGACTAGCTCCTACAATGAGCAGTTCTTC,CASSAGTSSYNEQFF
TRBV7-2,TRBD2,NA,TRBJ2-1,TGTGCCAGCAGGTCCTCTAGCGGGGGTTACTACAATGAGCAGTTCTTC,CASRSSSGGYYNEQFF
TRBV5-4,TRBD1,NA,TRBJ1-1,TGTGCCAGCAGGGAGGGACAGGGGGAAGCTTTCTTT,CASREGQGEAFF
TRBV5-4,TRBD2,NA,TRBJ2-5,TGTGCCAGCAGCTTGGACAGGACTAGCCGCGAGACCCAGTACTTC,CASSLDRTSRETQYF
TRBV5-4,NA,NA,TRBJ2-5,TGTGCCAGCAGCTTATGGGTTGGCCAAGAGACCCAGTACTTC,CASSLWVGQETQYF
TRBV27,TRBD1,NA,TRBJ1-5,TGTGCCAGCAGCTACAGGGGGGATAATCAGCCCCAGCATTTT,CASSYRGDNQPQHF
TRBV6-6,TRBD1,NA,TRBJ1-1,TGTGCCAGCAGGGACAGGGGGTTGAACACTGAAGCTTTCTTT,CASRDRGLNTEAFF
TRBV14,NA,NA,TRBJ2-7,TGTGCCAGCAGCCTCATACAGGACTACGAGCAGTACTTC,CASSLIQDYEQYF
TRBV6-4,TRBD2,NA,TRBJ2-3,TGTGCCAGCAGTGACTCTAGCGGGGGGGCAGATACGCAGTATTTT,CASSDSSGGADTQYF
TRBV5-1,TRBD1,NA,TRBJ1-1,TGCGCCAGCAGCTGGGACTGGACAGGGAACACTGAAGCTTTCTTT,CASSWDWTGNTEAFF
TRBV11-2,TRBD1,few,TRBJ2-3,TGTGCCAGCAGCTTAGATACGGACAGGGGTAGGGCAGATACGCAGTATTTT,CASSLDTDRGRADTQYF
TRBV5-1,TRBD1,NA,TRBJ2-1,TGCGCCAGCAGAGCCGGGACAGGGGTCGATGAGCAGTTCTTC,CASRAGTGVDEQFF
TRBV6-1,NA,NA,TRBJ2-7,TGTGCCAGCAGTGAGCAGCTGTACGAGCAGTACTTC,CASSEQLYEQYF
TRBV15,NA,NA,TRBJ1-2,TGTGCCACCAGCCCGATGGGGTATGGCTACACCTTC,CATSPMGYGYTF
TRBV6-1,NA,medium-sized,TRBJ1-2,TGTGCCAGCAGTGACTCAGCCTATGGCTACACCTTC,CASSDSAYGYTF
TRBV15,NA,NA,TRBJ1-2,TGTGCCACCAGCAGCCACCTGGGTGCCCTTTACTACACCTTC,CATSSHLGALYYTF
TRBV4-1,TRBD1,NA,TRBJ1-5,TGCGCCAGCAGCCAAGAGCCGGGACAGTCCAAGGCCCAGCATTTT,CASSQEPGQSKAQHF
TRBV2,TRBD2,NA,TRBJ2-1,TGTGCCAGCAGTGAATTCTTTACTAGCGGGGGAAATGAGCAGTTCTTC,CASSEFFTSGGNEQFF
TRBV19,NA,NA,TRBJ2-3,TGTGCCAGTAGCATCCTACCCGGAGATACGCAGTATTTT,CASSILPGDTQYF
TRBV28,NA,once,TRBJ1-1,TGTGCCAGCAGCCTTACCGGGACGGCGAACACTGAAGCTTTCTTT,CASSLTGTANTEAFF
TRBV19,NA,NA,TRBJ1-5,TGTGCCAGTCTTCCGTTCAGCGACCCTGGGGGCAATCAGCCCCAGCATTTT,CASLPFSDPGGNQPQHF
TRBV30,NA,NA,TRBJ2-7,TGTGCCTGGACCCGGGGGGCGGGGATAGACGAGCAGTACTTC,CAWTRGAGIDEQYF
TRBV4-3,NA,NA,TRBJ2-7,TGCGCCAGCAGCCAAGATCGGTCTAGCGCCCACGAGCAGTACTTC,CASSQDRSSAHEQYF
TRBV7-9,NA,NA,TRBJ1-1,TGTGCCAGCAGCTTAGTGCTGGGGGCCACGAACACTGAAGCTTTCTTT,CASSLVLGATNTEAFF
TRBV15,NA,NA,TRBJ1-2,TGTGCCACCAGCTATACAACTGGGACACCCTATGGCTACACCTTC,CATSYTTGTPYGYTF
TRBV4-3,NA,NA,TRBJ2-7,TGCGCCAGCAGCCAAGTTTTGCTCCCCGTAGAGGGCCCGAGCTCCTACGAGCAGTACTTC,CASSQVLLPVEGPSSYEQYF
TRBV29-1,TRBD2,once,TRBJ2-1,TGCAGCGCTACAACCCGGGGGGGGAATGAGCAGTTCTTC,CSATTRGGNEQFF
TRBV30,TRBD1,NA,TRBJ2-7,TGTGCCTGGAGCCACGGACAGGCCACCTACGAGCAGTACTTC,CAWSHGQATYEQYF
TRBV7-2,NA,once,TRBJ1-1,TGTGCCAGCAGCTTAATGGGAACTGGAGCTTTCTTT,CASSLMGTGAFF
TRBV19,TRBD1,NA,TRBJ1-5,TGTGCCAGTAGTATGGCGGACAGGCCTTCTCAGCCCCAGCATTTT,CASSMADRPSQPQHF
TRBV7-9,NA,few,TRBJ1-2,TGTGCCAGCACTTCGACCTCGGGGATTCTCTATGGCTACACCTTC,CASTSTSGILYGYTF
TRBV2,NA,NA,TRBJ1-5,TGTGCCAGCAGTGGGACTCGGGACACCATACTCAATCAGCCCCAGCATTTT,CASSGTRDTILNQPQHF
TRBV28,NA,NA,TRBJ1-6,TGTGCCAGCAGGACCGCAGGGTCCTATAATTCACCCCTCCACTTT,CASRTAGSYNSPLHF
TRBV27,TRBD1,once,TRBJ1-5,TGTGCCAGCAGTTTCAGGGGGCGTAATCAGCCCCAGCATTTT,CASSFRGRNQPQHF
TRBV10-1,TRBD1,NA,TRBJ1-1,TGCGCCAGCAGTGATTCGACAGGGGGCGCGAGGTGGACTGAAGCTTTCTTT,CASSDSTGGARWTEAFF
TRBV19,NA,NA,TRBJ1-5,TGTGCCAGTAGTATTTATGAGGGGAGCAATCAGCCCCAGCATTTT,CASSIYEGSNQPQHF
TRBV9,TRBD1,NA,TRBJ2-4,TGTGCCAGCAGCTTGGGGACAGGGAGATACAAAAACATTCAGTACTTC,CASSLGTGRYKNIQYF
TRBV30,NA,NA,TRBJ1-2,TGTGCCTGGAGTCTTCTGGGGACCCTCTATGGCTACACCTTC,CAWSLLGTLYGYTF
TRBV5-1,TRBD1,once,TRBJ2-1,TGCGCCAGCAGCTCCCCGACAGGGGTTGAGCAGTTCTTC,CASSSPTGVEQFF
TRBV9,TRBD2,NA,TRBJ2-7,TGTGCCAGCAGCGTCTCGAGCGGGGCCAGCTCCTACGAGCAGTACTTC,CASSVSSGASSYEQYF
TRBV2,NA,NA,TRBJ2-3,TGTGCCAGCAGTGAAGCGTCAGGAGGAATCACAGATACGCAGTATTTT,CASSEASGGITDTQYF
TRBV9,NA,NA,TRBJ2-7,TGTGCCAGCAGCGTAGGCTTAACCTACGAGCAGTACTTC,CASSVGLTYEQYF